The table lists the clone carrying this T cell receptor (beta chain) with many counts. As yet, its antigen is unknown. The source of the sample is a study of human T cells and chemical hapten exposure. Notes on the study in general: The study found that DPC sensitization did not change TCRs above 1 in 1000 frequency. Relative to control repertoires, expanded TCRs gave rise to significantly more large CDR3 similarity clusters.

TCRdb fed the RACE reads into MiXCR, producing one record per CDR3 protein. The data contain 85,000 to 100,000 distinct CDR3 sequences, around 12% of them singletons. The time point was: patch test 1, 2 weeks after DPC sensitization. Treatment specified: therapeutic diphenylcyclopropenone sensitization with weekly scalp DPC. The CDR3 contains 16 residues. Trimming at V came to 3 bases and at J to 0 bases, leaving 2 bases not matched to a gene. The germline gives CDR1 SGHVS, CDR2 FNYEAQ. The gene calls are TRBV7-6 and TRBJ2-3; 11 nucleotides line up with TRBD2. Here the sequenced sample was whole blood, taken in connection with sensitization to the hapten diphenylcyclopropenone (DPC). The clonotype comes from a woman aged 40 to 49 with alopecia areata. Some clones in this sample may be carry-over from other donors' samples. CDR3 protein: CASSLRLAGSTDTQYF. CDR3 nucleotides: TGTGCCAGCAGCTTGCGACTAGCGGGAAGCACAGATACGCAGTATTTT.